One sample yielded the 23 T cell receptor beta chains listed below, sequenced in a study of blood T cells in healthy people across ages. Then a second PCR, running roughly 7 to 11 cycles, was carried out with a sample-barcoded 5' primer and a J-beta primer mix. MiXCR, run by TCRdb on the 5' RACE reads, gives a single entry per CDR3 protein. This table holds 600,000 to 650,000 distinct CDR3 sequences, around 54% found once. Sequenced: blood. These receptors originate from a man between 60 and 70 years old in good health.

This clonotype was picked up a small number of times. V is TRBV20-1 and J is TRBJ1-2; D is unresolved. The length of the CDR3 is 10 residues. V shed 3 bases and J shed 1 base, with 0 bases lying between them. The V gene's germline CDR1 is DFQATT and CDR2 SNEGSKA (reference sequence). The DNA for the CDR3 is TGCAGTGCTAGTAACTATGGCTACACCTTC. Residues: CSASNYGYTF.

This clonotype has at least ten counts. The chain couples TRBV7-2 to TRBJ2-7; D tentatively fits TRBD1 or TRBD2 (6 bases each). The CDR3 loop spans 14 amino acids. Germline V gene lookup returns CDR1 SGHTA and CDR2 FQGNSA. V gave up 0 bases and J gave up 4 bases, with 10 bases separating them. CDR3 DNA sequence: TGTGCCAGCAGCTTAGCGGGGGGCTTATACGAGCAGTACTTC. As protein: CASSLAGGLYEQYF. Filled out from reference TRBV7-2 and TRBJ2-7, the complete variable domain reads GAGVSQSPSNKVTEKGKDVELRCDPISGHTALYWYRQSLGQGLEFLIYFQGNSAPDKSGLPSDRFSAERTGGSVSTLTIQRTQQEDSAVYLCASSLAGGLYEQYFGPGTRLTVT.

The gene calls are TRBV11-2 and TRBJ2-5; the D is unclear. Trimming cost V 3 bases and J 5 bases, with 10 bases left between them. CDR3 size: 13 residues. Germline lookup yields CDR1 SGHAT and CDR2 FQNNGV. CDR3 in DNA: TGTGCCAGCAGCTTGGTAGGGCCCGAGACCCAGTACTTC. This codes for CASSLVGPETQYF.

The CDR3 sequence is CASSPRGRGYAYEQYF. CDR3 bases: TGTGCCAGCAGTCCCCGGGGGCGGGGATACGCCTACGAGCAGTACTTC. V and J are TRBV12-3 or TRBV12-4 and TRBJ2-7; D tentatively fits TRBD1 or TRBD2 (6 bases each). V was shortened by 5 bases and J by 2 bases, with 19 bases between the two germline ends. The length of the CDR3 is 16 residues.

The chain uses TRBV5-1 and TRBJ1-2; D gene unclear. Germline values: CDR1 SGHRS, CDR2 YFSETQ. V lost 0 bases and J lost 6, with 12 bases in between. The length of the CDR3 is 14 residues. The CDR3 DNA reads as TGCGCCAGCAGCTTGGTAGGCGCTTCGGATGGCTACACCTTC. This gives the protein CASSLVGASDGYTF.

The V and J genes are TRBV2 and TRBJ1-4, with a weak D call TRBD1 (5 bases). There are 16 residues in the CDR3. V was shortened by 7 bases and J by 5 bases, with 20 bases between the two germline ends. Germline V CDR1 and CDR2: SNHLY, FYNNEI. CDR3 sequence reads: CASMEGWWQANEKLFF. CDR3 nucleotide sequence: TGTGCCAGCATGGAGGGGTGGTGGCAGGCGAATGAAAAACTGTTTTTT.

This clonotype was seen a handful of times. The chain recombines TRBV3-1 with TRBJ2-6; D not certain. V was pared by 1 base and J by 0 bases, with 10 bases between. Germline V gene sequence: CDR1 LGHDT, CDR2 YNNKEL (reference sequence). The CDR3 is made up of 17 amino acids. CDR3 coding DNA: TGTGCCAGCAGCCAAGTTGGCAGATCCTCTGGGGCCAACGTCCTGACTTTC. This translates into CASSQVGRSSGANVLTF.

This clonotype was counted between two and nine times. CDR3 sequence: CASSQDFVRVNTGELFF. Here the CDR3 DNA reads TGTGCCAGCAGCCAAGATTTCGTCAGGGTGAACACCGGGGAGCTGTTTTTT. The chain joins TRBV4-2 to TRBJ2-2, with D perhaps TRBD1 (5 bases). V was trimmed by 0 bases and J by 1 base, leaving 12 bases between them. The CDR3 runs 17 residues. CDR1 LGHNA and CDR2 YNFKEQ come from the germline V gene.

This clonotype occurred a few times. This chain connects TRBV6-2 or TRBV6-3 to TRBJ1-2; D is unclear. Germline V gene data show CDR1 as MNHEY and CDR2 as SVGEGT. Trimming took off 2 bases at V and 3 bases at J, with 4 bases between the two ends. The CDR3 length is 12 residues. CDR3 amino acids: CASSYGHYGYTF. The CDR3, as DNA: TGTGCCAGCAGTTACGGTCACTATGGCTACACCTTC.

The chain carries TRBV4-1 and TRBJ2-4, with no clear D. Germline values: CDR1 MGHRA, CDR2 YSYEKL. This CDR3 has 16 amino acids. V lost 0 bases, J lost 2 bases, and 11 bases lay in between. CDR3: CASSQEGLVSKNIQYF. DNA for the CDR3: TGCGCCAGCAGCCAAGAGGGGTTGGTATCCAAAAACATTCAGTACTTC.

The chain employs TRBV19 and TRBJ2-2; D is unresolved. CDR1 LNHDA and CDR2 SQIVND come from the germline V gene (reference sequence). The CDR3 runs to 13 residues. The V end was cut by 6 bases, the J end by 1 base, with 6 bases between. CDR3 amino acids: CASRAGNTGELFF. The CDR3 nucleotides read TGTGCCAGTAGGGCCGGGAACACCGGGGAGCTGTTTTTT. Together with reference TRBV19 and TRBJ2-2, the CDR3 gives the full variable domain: DGGITQSPKYLFRKEGQNVTLSCEQNLNHDAMYWYRQDPGQGLRLIYYSQIVNDFQKGDIAEGYSVSREKKESFPLTVTSAQKNPTAFYLCASRAGNTGELFFGEGSRLTVL.

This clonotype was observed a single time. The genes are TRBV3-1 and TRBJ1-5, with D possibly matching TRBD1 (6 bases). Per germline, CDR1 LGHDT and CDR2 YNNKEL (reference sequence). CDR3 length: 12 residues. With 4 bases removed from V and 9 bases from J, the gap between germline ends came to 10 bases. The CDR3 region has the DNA TGTGCCAGCAGCCGAGGGGGTTGGCCCCAGCATTTT. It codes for CASSRGGWPQHF. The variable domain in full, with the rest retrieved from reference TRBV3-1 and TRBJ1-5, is DTAVSQTPKYLVTQMGNDKSIKCEQNLGHDTMYWYKQDSKKFLKIMFSYNNKELIINETVPNRFSPKSPDKAHLNLHINSLELGDSAVYFCASSRGGWPQHFGDGTRLSIL.

The CDR3 DNA follows: TGTGCCAGCAGCGTAGGGGTAAACCCACGTGAAAAACTGTTTTTT. It yields the protein CASSVGVNPREKLFF. The chain combines TRBV9 with TRBJ1-4; D remains unclear. Per the germline V gene, CDR1 is SGDLS and CDR2 is YYNGEE. The CDR3 totals 15 residues. V lost 0 bases and J 7 bases, leaving 13 bases between the germline ends.

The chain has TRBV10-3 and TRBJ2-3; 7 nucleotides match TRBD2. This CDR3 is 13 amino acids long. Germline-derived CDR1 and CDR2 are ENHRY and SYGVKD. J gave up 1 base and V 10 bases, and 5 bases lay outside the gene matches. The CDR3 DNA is TGTGCCACCAAAAGCGGGGGCACAGATACGCAGTATTTT. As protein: CATKSGGTDTQYF.

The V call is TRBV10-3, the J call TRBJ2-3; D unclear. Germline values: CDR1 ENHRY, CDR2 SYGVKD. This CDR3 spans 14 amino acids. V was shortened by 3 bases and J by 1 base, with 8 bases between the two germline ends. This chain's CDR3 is CAISDSVGTDTQYF. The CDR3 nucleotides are TGTGCCATCAGTGACAGCGTGGGCACAGATACGCAGTATTTT.

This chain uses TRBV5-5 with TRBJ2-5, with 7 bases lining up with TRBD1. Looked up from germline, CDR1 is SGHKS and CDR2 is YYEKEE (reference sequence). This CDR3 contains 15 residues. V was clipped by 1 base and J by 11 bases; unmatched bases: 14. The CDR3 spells CASSLWTGTANEQYF. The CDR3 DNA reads TGTGCCAGCAGCTTGTGGACCGGGACAGCCAATGAGCAGTACTTC.

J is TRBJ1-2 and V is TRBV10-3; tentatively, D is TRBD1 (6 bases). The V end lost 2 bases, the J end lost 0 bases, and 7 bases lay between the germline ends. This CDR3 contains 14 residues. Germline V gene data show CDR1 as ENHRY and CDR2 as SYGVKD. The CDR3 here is CAISETGSNYGYTF. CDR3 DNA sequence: TGTGCCATCAGTGAGACAGGGTCTAACTATGGCTACACCTTC.

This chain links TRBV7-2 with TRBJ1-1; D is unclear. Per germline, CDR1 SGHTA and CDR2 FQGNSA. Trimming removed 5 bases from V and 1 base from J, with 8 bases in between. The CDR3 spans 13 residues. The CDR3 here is CASSRTRNTEAFF. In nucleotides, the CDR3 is TGTGCCAGCAGCCGAACCAGGAACACTGAAGCTTTCTTT.

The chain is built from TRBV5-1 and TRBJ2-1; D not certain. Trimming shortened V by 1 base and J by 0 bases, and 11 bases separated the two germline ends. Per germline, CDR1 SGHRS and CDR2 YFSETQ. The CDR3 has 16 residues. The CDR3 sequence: CASSLNGRSSYNEQFF. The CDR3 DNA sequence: TGCGCCAGCAGCTTGAACGGAAGAAGCTCCTACAATGAGCAGTTCTTC. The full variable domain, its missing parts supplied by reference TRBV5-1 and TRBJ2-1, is KAGVTQTPRYLIKTRGQQVTLSCSPISGHRSVSWYQQTPGQGLQFLFEYFSETQRNKGNFPGRFSGRQFSNSRSEMNVSTLELGDSALYLCASSLNGRSSYNEQFFGPGTRLTVL.

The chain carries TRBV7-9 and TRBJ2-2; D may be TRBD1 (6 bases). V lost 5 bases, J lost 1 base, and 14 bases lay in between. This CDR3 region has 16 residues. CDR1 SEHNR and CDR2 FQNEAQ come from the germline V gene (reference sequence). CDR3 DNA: TGTGCCAGCAGCACCACACAGGGACGGAACACCGGGGAGCTGTTTTTT. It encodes CASSTTQGRNTGELFF. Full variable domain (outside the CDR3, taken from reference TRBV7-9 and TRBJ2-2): DTGVSQNPRHKITKRGQNVTFRCDPISEHNRLYWYRQTLGQGPEFLTYFQNEAQLEKSRLLSDRFSAERPKGSFSTLEIQRTEQGDSAMYLCASSTTQGRNTGELFFGEGSRLTVL.

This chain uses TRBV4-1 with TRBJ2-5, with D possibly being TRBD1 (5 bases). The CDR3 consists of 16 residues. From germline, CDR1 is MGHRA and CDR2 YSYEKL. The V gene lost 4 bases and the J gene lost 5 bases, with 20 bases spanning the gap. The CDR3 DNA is TGCGCCAGCAGCCCGCTACAGGCCAATCCAGGGGAGACCCAGTACTTC. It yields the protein CASSPLQANPGETQYF.

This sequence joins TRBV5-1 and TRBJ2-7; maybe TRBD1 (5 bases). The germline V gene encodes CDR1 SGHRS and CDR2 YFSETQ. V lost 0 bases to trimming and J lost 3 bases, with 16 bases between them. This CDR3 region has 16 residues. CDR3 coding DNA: TGCGCCAGCAGCTTGGGGGGCATTCCAGGCGTCTACGAGCAGTACTTC. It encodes CASSLGGIPGVYEQYF. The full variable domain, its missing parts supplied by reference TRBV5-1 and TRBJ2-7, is KAGVTQTPRYLIKTRGQQVTLSCSPISGHRSVSWYQQTPGQGLQFLFEYFSETQRNKGNFPGRFSGRQFSNSRSEMNVSTLELGDSALYLCASSLGGIPGVYEQYFGPGTRLTVT.

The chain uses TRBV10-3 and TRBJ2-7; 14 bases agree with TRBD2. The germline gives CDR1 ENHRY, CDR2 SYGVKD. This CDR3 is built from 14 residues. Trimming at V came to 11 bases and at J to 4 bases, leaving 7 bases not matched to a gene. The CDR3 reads CAVSGTSGGYEQYF. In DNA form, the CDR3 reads TGTGCCGTATCCGGGACTAGCGGGGGTTACGAGCAGTACTTC.